The 19 T cell receptor beta chains in this list originate from one sample, sequenced in a study of post-analysis software for immune sequencing data. General study points: TRBV segments more frequent in patients than in controls numbered several and included TRBV5-6, TRBV5-1 and TRBV20-1.

Their antigens are not known. TCR beta cDNA libraries included unique molecular identifiers. In TCRdb, the PCR reads were re-called with MiXCR into one record per CDR3 protein. Of about 400,000 distinct CDR3 sequences listed, approximately 38% were seen once; the top ten hold around 15%. The sample taken for sequencing was blood. The receptors originated from a girl aged 5 to 17 with multiple sclerosis.

This clonotype was seen more than once but under ten times. As DNA, the CDR3 is TGTGCCATCAGTGAGGGGTTGGGGTACGAGCAGTACTTC. As protein: CAISEGLGYEQYF. The gene calls are TRBV10-3 and TRBJ2-7; D not certain. Germline lookup yields CDR1 ENHRY and CDR2 SYGVKD. The V end was cut by 2 bases, the J end by 4 bases, with 9 bases between. The CDR3 is 13 residues long.

This chain links TRBV18 with TRBJ1-4; no clear D. Germline values: CDR1 KGHSH, CDR2 LQKENI. Trimming left V 5 bases short and J 7 bases short, with 17 bases between. There are 15 residues in the CDR3. CDR3 DNA: TGTGCCAGCTCAACAATAGGCCAGACGGGTGAAAAACTGTTTTTT. Translating gives CASSTIGQTGEKLFF.

This rearrangement joins TRBV25-1 to TRBJ2-1; TRBD2 aligns across 7 bases. Germline V CDR1 and CDR2: MGHDK, SYGVNS. CDR3 length: 14 residues. After removal of 5 bases from V and 4 bases from J, the junction contained 5 bases not matched to a gene. The CDR3 loop reads CASSSRTSYNEQFF. CDR3 DNA: TGTGCCAGCAGTTCCCGGACTAGTTACAATGAGCAGTTCTTC.

The chain recombines TRBV7-2 with TRBJ2-1; D not resolved. V dropped 2 bases and J dropped 7 bases, with 9 bases sitting between them. Germline CDR1 and CDR2: SGHTA and FQGNSA. This CDR3 is built from 13 residues. This chain's CDR3 is CASSLRWWNEQFF. CDR3 coding DNA: TGTGCCAGCAGCTTAAGGTGGTGGAATGAGCAGTTCTTC. Full variable domain (missing parts from reference TRBV7-2 and TRBJ2-1): GAGVSQSPSNKVTEKGKDVELRCDPISGHTALYWYRQSLGQGLEFLIYFQGNSAPDKSGLPSDRFSAERTGGSVSTLTIQRTQQEDSAVYLCASSLRWWNEQFFGPGTRLTVL.

The chain has TRBV2 and TRBJ2-1, with 8 nucleotides matching TRBD1. Trimming at V came to 7 bases and at J to 8 bases, leaving 7 bases not matched to a gene. Germline CDR1 and CDR2: SNHLY and FYNNEI. The CDR3 has 13 amino acids. The CDR3 DNA reads as TGTGCCAGCACCCTGACAGGGGCTGATGAGCAGTTCTTC. As protein: CASTLTGADEQFF.

This clonotype was found a few times. The V gene is TRBV24-1, the J gene TRBJ2-2; D tentatively fits TRBD1 or TRBD2 (5 bases each). The CDR3 length is 15 residues. CDR1 is KGHDR, CDR2 SFDVKD, per germline. The V and J ends lost 10 bases and 4 bases respectively, with 18 bases between them. CDR3 residues: CATSPGPAGTGELFF. The DNA of the CDR3 is TGTGCCACATCCCCGGGACCTGCGGGCACCGGGGAGCTGTTTTTT.

This clonotype came up a few times. V gene TRBV6-5 combines with J gene TRBJ1-1, with D perhaps matching TRBD1 (6 bases). Per germline, CDR1 MNHEY and CDR2 SVGAGI. Trimming removed 0 bases at V and 1 base at J, with 9 bases between. The CDR3 has 15 amino acids. The CDR3 coding sequence is TGTGCCAGCAGTTACTCGGGGGCCCCGAACACTGAAGCTTTCTTT. Protein: CASSYSGAPNTEAFF.

V and J are TRBV11-2 and TRBJ2-3; D is perhaps TRBD2 (7 bases). The germline CDR1 and CDR2 sequences are SGHAT and FQNNGV. There are 16 residues in the CDR3. The V and J ends lost 5 bases and 8 bases respectively, with 23 bases between them. CDR3 in DNA: TGTGCCAGCAGCCCTCTGGCGGGGGCTTCGGAGGGTACGCAGTATTTT. Translation: CASSPLAGASEGTQYF.

This clonotype was recorded once. This chain connects TRBV7-9 to TRBJ1-2; D might be TRBD1 (5 bases). Germline V gene lookup returns CDR1 SEHNR and CDR2 FQNEAQ (reference sequence). The CDR3 is made up of 13 amino acids. V lost 5 bases and J lost 6, with 13 bases in between. The CDR3 nucleotides are TGTGCCAGCAGCGGGGCAGGGCCCCATGGCTACACCTTC. As protein: CASSGAGPHGYTF.

This chain joins TRBV11-2 and TRBJ1-1; 9 bases line up with TRBD1. The CDR3 contains 13 residues. V was clipped by 9 bases and J by 5 bases; unmatched bases: 7. Germline-derived CDR1 and CDR2 are SGHAT and FQNNGV. The CDR3 DNA follows: TGTGCCAGTCTACAGGGGGCTCAGACTGAAGCTTTCTTT. Protein sequence: CASLQGAQTEAFF. Full variable domain (missing parts from reference TRBV11-2 and TRBJ1-1): EAGVAQSPRYKIIEKRQSVAFWCNPISGHATLYWYQQILGQGPKLLIQFQNNGVVDDSQLPKDRFSAERLKGVDSTLKIQPAKLEDSAVYLCASLQGAQTEAFFGQGTRLTVV.

This clonotype was counted only a few times. V gene TRBV20-1 combines with J gene TRBJ2-7; D ambiguous. The V and J ends lost 5 bases and 0 bases respectively, with 5 bases between them. CDR1 and CDR2 (germline): DFQATT, SNEGSKA (reference sequence). The CDR3 extends over 11 amino acids. Here the CDR3 reads CSAFSSYEQYF. In DNA form, the CDR3 reads TGCAGTGCTTTCTCCTCCTACGAGCAGTACTTC.

For this clonotype: A junction boundary mismatches the germline segment, possibly from a read error. The rearrangement uses TRBV29-1 and TRBJ2-1, with D maybe TRBD2 (5 bases). In germline, CDR1 is SQVTM, CDR2 ANQGSEA. The CDR3 is 12 residues long. This chain's CDR3 is CSVEGGIGELFF. In nucleotides, the CDR3 is TGCAGCGTTGAAGGAGGAATCGGGGAGCTGTTCTTC.

This clonotype was recorded a few times. The CDR3 loop is CSARGAGTRYSQETQYF. As DNA, the CDR3 is TGCAGTGCTAGAGGGGCCGGGACACGATATTCCCAAGAGACCCAGTACTTC. The rearrangement uses TRBV20-1 and TRBJ2-5; the D gene is possibly TRBD1 (6 bases). Deletions cut 1 base from V and 1 base from J, with 19 bases between. From germline, CDR1 is DFQATT and CDR2 SNEGSKA (reference sequence). The CDR3 is 17 residues long.

As regards this clonotype: One end of the junction fails to match germline, which may point to a read error. The chain employs TRBV7-7 and TRBJ1-6, with D perhaps matching TRBD1 (5 bases). This CDR3 is 15 amino acids long. Per germline, CDR1 SSHAT and CDR2 FNYEAQ (reference sequence). The CDR3 loop reads CASSLGVVEDSPLHF. DNA of the CDR3: TGTGCTAGCAGCTTAGGGGTTGTGGAGGATTCACCCCTCCACTTT.

Worth noting for this clonotype: Relative to the germline gene, one junction end is altered; a read error may explain this. V usage is TRBV29-1 and J usage is TRBJ1-4; perhaps TRBD1 as D (5 bases). CDR1 SQVTM and CDR2 ANQGSEA come from the germline V gene. This CDR3 is 14 amino acids long. CDR3 bases: TGCAGCGTTGAAGATTGGGGACGGTCTGAAAAACGGTTTTTT. Its translation is CSVEDWGRSEKRFF.

This clonotype was observed a few times. The J gene is TRBJ1-2, the V gene TRBV4-2, with 9 bases that match TRBD1. The CDR3 is 14 residues long. The germline CDR1 and CDR2 sequences are LGHNA and YNFKEQ. Trimming removed 1 base from V and 4 bases from J; junction bases left unmatched: 1. CDR3 protein: CASSQAGQGYGYTF. As DNA, the CDR3 is TGTGCCAGCAGCCAAGCGGGACAGGGCTATGGCTACACCTTC.

The chain is built from TRBV20-1 and TRBJ2-5; D is unclear. Per the germline V gene, CDR1 is DFQATT and CDR2 is SNEGSKA (reference sequence). CDR3 size: 13 residues. V lost 0 bases, J lost 5 bases, and 10 bases lay in between. The CDR3 loop is CSARDHGAETQYF. The CDR3, as DNA: TGCAGTGCTAGAGATCACGGAGCGGAGACCCAGTACTTC.

This clonotype has more than one count but fewer than ten. The chain is built from TRBV7-8 and TRBJ2-5; D is unresolved. V was clipped by 2 bases and J by 2 bases, with 9 bases between them. This CDR3 spans 14 amino acids. CDR1 SGHVS and CDR2 FQNEAQ come from the germline V gene. The CDR3: CASSLRRPQETQYF. The CDR3 DNA reads TGTGCCAGCAGCTTAAGGAGACCGCAAGAGACCCAGTACTTC.

This clonotype was recorded many times. V and J are TRBV6-1 and TRBJ2-7; D is ambiguous. Germline-derived CDR1 and CDR2 are MNHNS and SASEGT. The CDR3 contains 13 residues. With 0 bases removed from V and 3 bases from J, the gap between germline ends came to 6 bases. The chain's CDR3 is CASSEAPHYEQYF. The CDR3 nucleotides read TGTGCCAGCAGTGAAGCGCCCCACTACGAGCAGTACTTC.